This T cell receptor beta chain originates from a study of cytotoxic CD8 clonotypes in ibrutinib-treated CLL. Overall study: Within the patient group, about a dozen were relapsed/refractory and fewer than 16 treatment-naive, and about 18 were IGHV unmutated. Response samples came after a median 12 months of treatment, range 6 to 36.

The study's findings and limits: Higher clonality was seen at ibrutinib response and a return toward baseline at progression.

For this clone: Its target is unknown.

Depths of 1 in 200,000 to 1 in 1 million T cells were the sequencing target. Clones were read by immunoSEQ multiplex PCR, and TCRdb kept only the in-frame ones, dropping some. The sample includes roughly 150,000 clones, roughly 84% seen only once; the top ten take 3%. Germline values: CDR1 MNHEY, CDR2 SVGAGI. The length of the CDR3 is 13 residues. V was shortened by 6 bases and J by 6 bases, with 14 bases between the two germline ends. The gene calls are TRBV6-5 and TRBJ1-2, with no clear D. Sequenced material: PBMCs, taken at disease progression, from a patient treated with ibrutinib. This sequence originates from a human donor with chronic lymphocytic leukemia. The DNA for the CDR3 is TGTGCCAGCAGGCGACCGGATTCTAATGGCTACACCTTC. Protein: CASRRPDSNGYTF.